The 15 T cell receptor beta chains below come from one sample, sequenced in a study of T cell repertoires in cytomegalovirus infection. TCRdb reprocessed the reads via MiXCR and lists one record per CDR3 protein. The repertoire consists of just under 300,000 distinct CDR3 sequences, with about 9.2% occurring once and the leading ten covering around 2.5%. The sequenced sample consisted of PBMCs. Every receptor here comes from a human donor in good health (CMV status not recorded). Some clones in this sample may be carry-over from other donors' samples.

In this sample, this clonotype turned up a few times. The rearrangement joins TRBV12-3 or TRBV12-4 to TRBJ2-3; D unclear. The CDR3 spans 13 residues. The V end was cut by 2 bases, the J end by 4 bases, with 7 bases between. The CDR3 sequence: CASSLKRADTQYF. The CDR3 region has the DNA TGTGCCAGCAGTTTAAAGAGAGCAGATACGCAGTATTTT.

The sample holds many counts of this clonotype. V gene TRBV7-8 combines with J gene TRBJ2-7, with 8 positions matching TRBD2. Germline trimming cut 5 bases from V and 3 bases from J; bases unmatched to any gene: 9. This CDR3 has 15 residues. Per germline, CDR1 SGHVS and CDR2 FQNEAQ. The CDR3 DNA sequence: TGTGCCAGCAGCCCCGAGCGGGGGCTACGCTACGAGCAGTACTTC. Protein product: CASSPERGLRYEQYF. The whole variable domain, remainder taken from reference TRBV7-8 and TRBJ2-7, is GAGVSQSPRYKVAKRGQDVALRCDPISGHVSLFWYQQALGQGPEFLTYFQNEAQLDKSGLPSDRFFAERPEGSVSTLKIQRTQQEDSAVYLCASSPERGLRYEQYFGPGTRLTVT.

The chain joins TRBV12-3 or TRBV12-4 to TRBJ1-2; 8 bases align to TRBD1. CDR3 length equals 14 residues. J was trimmed by 5 bases and V by 5 bases; bases with no gene match: 7. The CDR3: CASSVRGLRYGYTF. The CDR3 DNA follows: TGTGCCAGCAGTGTCAGGGGGCTGCGGTATGGCTACACCTTC.

V usage is TRBV12-3 or TRBV12-4 and J usage is TRBJ2-5; D is unresolved. This CDR3 is 16 amino acids long. Trimming took off 6 bases at V and 1 base at J, with 18 bases between the two ends. Here the CDR3 DNA reads TGTGCCAGCAGCCTCCGCCGTCTATCTTCCCAAGAGACCCAGTACTTC. It specifies CASSLRRLSSQETQYF.

J is TRBJ2-5 and V is TRBV20-1; a possible D gene is TRBD1 (6 bases). Germline-derived CDR1 and CDR2 are DFQATT and SNEGSKA (reference sequence). The CDR3 extends over 16 amino acids. The germline V and J ends were trimmed by 8 bases and 1 base, with 23 bases remaining between them. The CDR3 loop is CSPFRQAALFQETQYF. The CDR3 coding sequence is TGCAGTCCCTTTCGACAGGCGGCCCTCTTCCAAGAGACCCAGTACTTC.

In this sample, this clonotype turned up many times. The chain recombines TRBV11-3 with TRBJ2-1; 15 nucleotides align to TRBD2. Germline V gene lookup returns CDR1 SGHNT and CDR2 YENEEA. The CDR3 contains 20 residues. V shed 5 bases and J 7 bases; nucleotides not matched to a gene: 18. The CDR3 DNA follows: TGTGCCAGCAGCCGAAGTGGGACTAGCGGGGGGACCCGGGGGGGTAATGAGCAGTTCTTC. Amino acid sequence: CASSRSGTSGGTRGGNEQFF.

This clonotype has ten or more counts. This chain connects TRBV2 to TRBJ1-6; no firm D call. The CDR3 runs 13 residues. Germline-derived CDR1 and CDR2 are SNHLY and FYNNEI. Trimming removed 6 bases at V and 4 bases at J, with 7 bases between. DNA of the CDR3: TGTGCCAGCAGACGGGTTTATAATTCACCCCTCCACTTT. Its protein is CASRRVYNSPLHF. Filled out from reference TRBV2 and TRBJ1-6, the complete variable domain reads EPEVTQTPSHQVTQMGQEVILRCVPISNHLYFYWYRQILGQKVEFLVSFYNNEISEKSEIFDDQFSVERPDGSNFTLKIRSTKLEDSAMYFCASRRVYNSPLHFGNGTRLTVT.

The chain uses TRBV20-1 and TRBJ1-2, with 7 positions matching TRBD1. The junction had 5 bases not matched to a gene; V was cut back by 7 bases and J by 0 bases. Germline-derived CDR1 and CDR2 are DFQATT and SNEGSKA (reference sequence). This CDR3 has 13 amino acids. For the CDR3, the DNA is TGCAGTGTCGCAGGGGGAGCTAACTATGGCTACACCTTC. Protein sequence: CSVAGGANYGYTF.

There are many counts of this clonotype. J is TRBJ2-4 and V is TRBV6-5; 10 nucleotides align to TRBD1. Looked up from germline, CDR1 is MNHEY and CDR2 is SVGAGI. Germline trimming cut 4 bases from V and 1 base from J; bases unmatched to any gene: 4. The CDR3 has 16 residues. The CDR3 protein is CASSWGQGLAKNIQYF. The CDR3 region has the DNA TGTGCCAGCAGTTGGGGACAGGGGCTCGCCAAAAACATTCAGTACTTC.

This clonotype was recorded at least ten times. The chain joins TRBV29-1 to TRBJ1-2, with D possibly being TRBD1 (5 bases). The V gene lost 1 base and the J gene lost 7 bases, with 16 bases spanning the gap. Germline V CDR1 and CDR2: SQVTM, ANQGSEA. The CDR3 loop spans 14 amino acids. CDR3 region: CSVEVRGPGPGYTF. The CDR3 DNA follows: TGCAGCGTTGAAGTTAGGGGCCCAGGGCCTGGCTACACCTTC.

In its sample, this clonotype was seen a few times. The V call is TRBV20-1, the J call TRBJ1-4; maybe TRBD1 (5 bases). Germline V gene data show CDR1 as DFQATT and CDR2 as SNEGSKA (reference sequence). Between the trimmed V and J ends, which lost 6 bases and 5 bases, there was a span of 13 bases. The CDR3 is 13 residues long. The CDR3 spells CSAMGRPNEKLFF. The DNA of the CDR3 is TGCAGTGCAATGGGACGTCCCAATGAAAAACTGTTTTTT.

The sample holds a few counts of this clonotype. A read error may account for a junction end that differs from germline. This chain links TRBV20-1 with TRBJ2-4, with 8 positions matching TRBD1. There are 11 residues in the CDR3. The germline CDR1 and CDR2 sequences are DFQATT and SNEGSKA (reference sequence). CDR3 nucleotides: TGCAGTGCTGAGGGACAGGTTCAATCCGACTTC. Its protein is CSAEGQVQSDF.

This clonotype was observed many times. The chain has TRBV6-2 or TRBV6-3 and TRBJ2-1; no reliable D call. The length of the CDR3 is 16 residues. CDR1 and CDR2 (germline): MNHEY, SVGEGT. Trimming shortened V by 2 bases and J by 0 bases, and 11 bases separated the two germline ends. In DNA, the CDR3 is TGTGCCAGCAGTTACAGGCCTCTTGACTCCTACAATGAGCAGTTCTTC. Residues: CASSYRPLDSYNEQFF.

V and J are TRBV29-1 and TRBJ2-1; maybe TRBD1 (6 bases). The CDR3 sequence is 12 residues long. V gave up 6 bases and J gave up 8 bases, with 14 bases separating them. Germline CDR1 is SQVTM and CDR2 is ANQGSEA. The CDR3 bases are TGCAGCGTCTACTCAACAGGGTATGAGCAGTTCTTC. This gives the protein CSVYSTGYEQFF.

This clonotype appeared many times. The chain uses TRBV28 and TRBJ2-1; 13 bases align to TRBD2. This CDR3 spans 19 amino acids. Germline V gives CDR1 MDHEN, CDR2 SYDVKM. Trimming removed 5 bases from V and 4 bases from J; junction bases left unmatched: 14. The CDR3 DNA reads TGTGCCAGCAGTATAAGACTAGCGGGGGGCCGATTTATATACAATGAGCAGTTCTTC. This encodes CASSIRLAGGRFIYNEQFF.